This T cell receptor beta chain was profiled in a study of post-analysis software for immune sequencing data. This clonotype was counted at least ten times. Its specificity is unknown. Every TCR beta cDNA library bore unique molecular identifiers. Some 500,000 cDNA molecules were obtained from 1 to 10 million T cells. TCRdb re-analysed the PCR reads in MiXCR, keeping a single row per CDR3 protein. The profile shows 650,000 to 900,000 distinct CDR3 sequences, around 46% of them singletons. This CDR3 is 13 amino acids long. V lost 0 bases and J 3 bases, leaving 7 bases between the germline ends. The V gene's germline CDR1 is SGHRS and CDR2 YFSETQ. Study-wide findings and caveats: By F measure, strong co-clustering occurred among samples prepared in the same batch. Controls significantly exceeded multiple sclerosis patients in normalized Chao1 diversity. Included in a set of five TRBV segments more frequent in patients than controls were TRBV5-6, TRBV5-1 and TRBV20-1.

Sequencing was carried out using blood. The rearrangement joins TRBV5-1 to TRBJ2-7; D is unresolved. This sequence originates from a girl aged 5-17 years with multiple sclerosis. Here the CDR3 reads CASSLGQFYEQYF. CDR3 in DNA: TGCGCCAGCAGCTTGGGACAATTCTACGAGCAGTACTTC.